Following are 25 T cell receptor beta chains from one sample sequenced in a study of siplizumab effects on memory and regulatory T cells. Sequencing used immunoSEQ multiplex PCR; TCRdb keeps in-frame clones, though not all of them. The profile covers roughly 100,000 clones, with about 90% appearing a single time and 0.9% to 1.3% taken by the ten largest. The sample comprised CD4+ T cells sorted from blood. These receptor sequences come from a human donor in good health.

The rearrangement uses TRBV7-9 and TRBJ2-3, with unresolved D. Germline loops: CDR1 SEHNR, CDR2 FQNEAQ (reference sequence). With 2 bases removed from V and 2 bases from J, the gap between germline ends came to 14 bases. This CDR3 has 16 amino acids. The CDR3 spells CASSLSGIGITDTQYF. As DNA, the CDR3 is TGTGCCAGCAGCTTAAGTGGGATCGGCATCACAGATACGCAGTATTTT.

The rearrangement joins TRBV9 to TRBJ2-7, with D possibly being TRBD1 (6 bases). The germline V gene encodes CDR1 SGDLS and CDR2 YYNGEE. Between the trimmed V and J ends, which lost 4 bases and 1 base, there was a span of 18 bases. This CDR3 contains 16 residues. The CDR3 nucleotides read TGTGCCAGCAGCCCGTACGCCGGGACACTATCCTACGAGCAGTACTTC. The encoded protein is CASSPYAGTLSYEQYF.

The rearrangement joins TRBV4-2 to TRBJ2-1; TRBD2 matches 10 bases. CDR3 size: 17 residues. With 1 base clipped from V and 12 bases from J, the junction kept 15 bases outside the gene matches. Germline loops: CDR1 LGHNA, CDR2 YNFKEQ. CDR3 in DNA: TGTGCCAGCAGCCAAGTGGGCCTAGCGGGAGAGACAGGTGGGCAGTTCTTC. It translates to CASSQVGLAGETGGQFF.

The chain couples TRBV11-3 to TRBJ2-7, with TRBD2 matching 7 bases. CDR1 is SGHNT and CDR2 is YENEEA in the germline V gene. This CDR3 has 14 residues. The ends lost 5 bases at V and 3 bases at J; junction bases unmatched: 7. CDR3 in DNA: TGTGCCAGCAGCGCCGGGGGGACCTTCTACGAGCAGTACTTC. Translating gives CASSAGGTFYEQYF.

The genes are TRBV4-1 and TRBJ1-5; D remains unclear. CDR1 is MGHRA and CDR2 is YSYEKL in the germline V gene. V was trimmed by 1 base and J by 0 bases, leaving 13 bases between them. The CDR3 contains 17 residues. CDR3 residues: CASSQVDMGFSNQPQHF. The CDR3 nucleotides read TGCGCCAGCAGCCAAGTTGATATGGGGTTTAGCAATCAGCCCCAGCATTTT.

The CDR3 bases are TGCGCCAGCAGCCTAGGACTAGGATACACAGATACGCAGTATTTT. Translating it yields CASSLGLGYTDTQYF. This chain connects TRBV4-1 to TRBJ2-3, with 7 bases that match TRBD2. V lost 4 bases to trimming and J lost 2 bases; unmatched junction nucleotides: 6. The germline V gene encodes CDR1 MGHRA and CDR2 YSYEKL. The CDR3 contains 15 residues.

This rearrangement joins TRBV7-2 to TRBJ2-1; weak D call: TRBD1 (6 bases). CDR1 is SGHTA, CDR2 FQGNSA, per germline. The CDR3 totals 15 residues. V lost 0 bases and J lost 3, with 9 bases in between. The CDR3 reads CASSLAGGNYNEQFF. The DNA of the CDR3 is TGTGCCAGCAGCTTAGCAGGGGGAAACTACAATGAGCAGTTCTTC.

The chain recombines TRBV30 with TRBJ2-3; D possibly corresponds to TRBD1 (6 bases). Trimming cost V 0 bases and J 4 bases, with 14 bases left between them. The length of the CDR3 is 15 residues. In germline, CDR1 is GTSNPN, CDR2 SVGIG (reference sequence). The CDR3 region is CAWSVSAGAADTQYF. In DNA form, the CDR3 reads TGTGCCTGGAGTGTATCGGCAGGGGCGGCAGATACGCAGTATTTT.

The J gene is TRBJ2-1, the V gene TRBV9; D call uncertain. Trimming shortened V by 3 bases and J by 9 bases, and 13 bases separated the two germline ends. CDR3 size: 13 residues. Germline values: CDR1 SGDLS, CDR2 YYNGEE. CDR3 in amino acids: CASSALPQSEQFF. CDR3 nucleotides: TGTGCCAGCAGCGCTCTCCCCCAAAGTGAGCAGTTCTTC.

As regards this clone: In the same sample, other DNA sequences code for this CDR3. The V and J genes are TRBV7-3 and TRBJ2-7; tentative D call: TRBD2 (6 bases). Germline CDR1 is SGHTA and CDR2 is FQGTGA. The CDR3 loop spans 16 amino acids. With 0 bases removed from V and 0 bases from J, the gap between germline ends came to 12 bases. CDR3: CASSLTQRASSYEQYF. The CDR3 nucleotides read TGTGCCAGCAGCTTAACCCAGCGGGCTAGCTCCTACGAGCAGTACTTC.

CDR3 bases: TGTGCCATCAGAGGCGCACAGGGGTGGTATGGCTACACCTTC. Translating gives CAIRGAQGWYGYTF. This chain uses TRBV10-3 with TRBJ1-2, with TRBD1 matching 7 bases. Trimming took 6 bases from V and 5 from J; bases not matched to a gene: 9. Germline V gene sequence: CDR1 ENHRY, CDR2 SYGVKD. The length of the CDR3 is 14 residues.

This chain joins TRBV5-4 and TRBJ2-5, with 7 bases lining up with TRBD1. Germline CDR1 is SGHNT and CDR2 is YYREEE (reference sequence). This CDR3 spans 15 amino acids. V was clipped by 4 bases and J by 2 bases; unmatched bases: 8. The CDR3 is CASSQQQGLQETQYF. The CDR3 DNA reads TGTGCCAGCAGCCAACAACAGGGGCTTCAAGAGACCCAGTACTTC.

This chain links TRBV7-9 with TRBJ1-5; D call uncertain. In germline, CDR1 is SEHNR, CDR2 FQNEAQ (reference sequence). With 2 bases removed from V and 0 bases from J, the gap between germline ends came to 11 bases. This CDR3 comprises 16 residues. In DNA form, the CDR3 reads TGTGCCAGCAGCTTATCGGGAGCCCTTAGCAATCAGCCCCAGCATTTT. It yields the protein CASSLSGALSNQPQHF.

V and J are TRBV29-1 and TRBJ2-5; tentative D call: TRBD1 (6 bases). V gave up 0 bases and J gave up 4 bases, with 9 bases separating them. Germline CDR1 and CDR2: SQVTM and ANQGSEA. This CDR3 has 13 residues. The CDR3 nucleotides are TGCAGCGTTGAAGAGGGGGCTGGAGAGACCCAGTACTTC. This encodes CSVEEGAGETQYF.

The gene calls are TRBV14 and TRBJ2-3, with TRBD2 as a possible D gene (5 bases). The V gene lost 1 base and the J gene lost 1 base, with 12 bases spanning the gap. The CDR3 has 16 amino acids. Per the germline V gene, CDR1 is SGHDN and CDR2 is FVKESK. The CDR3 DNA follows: TGTGCCAGCAGCCAAGCCTGGGAGATTGGCACAGATACGCAGTATTTT. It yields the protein CASSQAWEIGTDTQYF. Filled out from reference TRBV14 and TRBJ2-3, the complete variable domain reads EAGVTQFPSHSVIEKGQTVTLRCDPISGHDNLYWYRRVMGKEIKFLLHFVKESKQDESGMPNNRFLAERTGGTYSTLKVQPAELEDSGVYFCASSQAWEIGTDTQYFGPGTRLTVL.

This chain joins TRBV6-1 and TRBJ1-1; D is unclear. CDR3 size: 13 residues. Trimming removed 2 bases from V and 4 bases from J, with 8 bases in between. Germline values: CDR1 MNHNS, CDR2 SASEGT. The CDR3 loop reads CASSEIGSTEAFF. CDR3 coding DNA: TGTGCCAGCAGTGAAATAGGGAGCACTGAAGCTTTCTTT.

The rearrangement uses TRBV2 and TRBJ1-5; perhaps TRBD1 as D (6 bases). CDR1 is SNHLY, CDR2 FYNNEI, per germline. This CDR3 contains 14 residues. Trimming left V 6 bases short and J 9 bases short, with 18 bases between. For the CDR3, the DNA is TGTGCCAGCAGATCAACCCCAGGGGCCGGGCCCCAGCATTTT. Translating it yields CASRSTPGAGPQHF. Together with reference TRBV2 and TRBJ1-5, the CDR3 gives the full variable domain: EPEVTQTPSHQVTQMGQEVILRCVPISNHLYFYWYRQILGQKVEFLVSFYNNEISEKSEIFDDQFSVERPDGSNFTLKIRSTKLEDSAMYFCASRSTPGAGPQHFGDGTRLSIL.

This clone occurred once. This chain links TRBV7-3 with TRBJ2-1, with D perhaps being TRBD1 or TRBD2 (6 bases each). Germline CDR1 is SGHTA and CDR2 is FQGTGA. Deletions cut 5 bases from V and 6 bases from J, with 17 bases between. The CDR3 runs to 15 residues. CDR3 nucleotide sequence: TGTGCCAGCAGCCTTGGGGGGCCTACCCGCAATGAGCAGTTCTTC. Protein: CASSLGGPTRNEQFF.

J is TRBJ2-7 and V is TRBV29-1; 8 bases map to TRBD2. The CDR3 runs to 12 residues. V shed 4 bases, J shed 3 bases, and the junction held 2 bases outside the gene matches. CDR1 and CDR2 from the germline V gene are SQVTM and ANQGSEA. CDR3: CSVGAGGYEQYF. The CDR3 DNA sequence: TGCAGCGTTGGTGCGGGAGGCTACGAGCAGTACTTC.

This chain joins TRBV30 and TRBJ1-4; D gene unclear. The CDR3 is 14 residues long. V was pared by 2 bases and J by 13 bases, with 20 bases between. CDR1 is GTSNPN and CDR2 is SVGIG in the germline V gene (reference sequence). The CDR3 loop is CAWSTNDFNPGLFF. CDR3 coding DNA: TGTGCCTGGAGTACAAATGACTTTAACCCGGGACTGTTTTTT.

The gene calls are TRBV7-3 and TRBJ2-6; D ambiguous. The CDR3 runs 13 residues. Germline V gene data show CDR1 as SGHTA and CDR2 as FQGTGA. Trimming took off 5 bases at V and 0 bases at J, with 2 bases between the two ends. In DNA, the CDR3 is TGTGCCAGCAGCACCTCTGGGGCCAACGTCCTGACTTTC. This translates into CASSTSGANVLTF. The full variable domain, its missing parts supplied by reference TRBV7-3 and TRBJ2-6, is GAGVSQTPSNKVTEKGKYVELRCDPISGHTALYWYRQSLGQGPEFLIYFQGTGAADDSGLPNDRFFAVRPEGSVSTLKIQRTERGDSAVYLCASSTSGANVLTFGAGSRLTVL.

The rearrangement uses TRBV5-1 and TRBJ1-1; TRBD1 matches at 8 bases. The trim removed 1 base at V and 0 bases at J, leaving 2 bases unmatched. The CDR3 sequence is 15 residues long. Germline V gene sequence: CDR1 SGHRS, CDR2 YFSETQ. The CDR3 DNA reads TGCGCCAGCAGCTTGACAGGGGGTGTGAACACTGAAGCTTTCTTT. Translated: CASSLTGGVNTEAFF.

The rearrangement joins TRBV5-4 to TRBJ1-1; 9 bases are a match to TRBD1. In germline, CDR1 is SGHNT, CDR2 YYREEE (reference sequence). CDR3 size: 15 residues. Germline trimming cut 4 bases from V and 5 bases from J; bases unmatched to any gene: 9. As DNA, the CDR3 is TGTGCCAGCAGCGCAGCCGGGACAGGGAAGACTGAAGCTTTCTTT. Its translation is CASSAAGTGKTEAFF. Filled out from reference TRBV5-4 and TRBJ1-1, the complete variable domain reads ETGVTQSPTHLIKTRGQQVTLRCSSQSGHNTVSWYQQALGQGPQFIFQYYREEENGRGNFPPRFSGLQFPNYSSELNVNALELDDSALYLCASSAAGTGKTEAFFGQGTRLTVV.

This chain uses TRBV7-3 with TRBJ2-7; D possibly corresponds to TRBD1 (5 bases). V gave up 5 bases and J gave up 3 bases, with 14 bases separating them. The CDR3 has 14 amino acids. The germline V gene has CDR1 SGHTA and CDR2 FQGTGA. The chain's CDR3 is CASSLAAGIYEQYF. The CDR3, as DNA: TGTGCCAGCAGCCTGGCAGCAGGGATCTACGAGCAGTACTTC.

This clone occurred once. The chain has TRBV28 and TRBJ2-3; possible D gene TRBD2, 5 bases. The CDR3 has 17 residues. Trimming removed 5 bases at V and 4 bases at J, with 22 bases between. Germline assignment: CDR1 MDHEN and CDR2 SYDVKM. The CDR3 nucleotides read TGTGCCAGCAGTCCGCCTGGGGAGCTGTCGGTTTCAGATACGCAGTATTTT. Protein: CASSPPGELSVSDTQYF.